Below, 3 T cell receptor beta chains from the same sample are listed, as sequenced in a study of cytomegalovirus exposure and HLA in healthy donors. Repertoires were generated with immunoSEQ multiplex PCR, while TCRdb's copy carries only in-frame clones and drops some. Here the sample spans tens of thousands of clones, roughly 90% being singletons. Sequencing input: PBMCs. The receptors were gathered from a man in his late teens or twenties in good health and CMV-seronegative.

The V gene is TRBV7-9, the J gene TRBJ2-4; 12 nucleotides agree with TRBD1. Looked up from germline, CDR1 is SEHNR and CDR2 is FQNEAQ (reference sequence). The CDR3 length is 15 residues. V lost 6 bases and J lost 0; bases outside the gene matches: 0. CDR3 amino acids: CASRGQGAAKNIQYF. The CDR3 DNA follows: TGTGCCAGCAGGGGACAGGGGGCAGCCAAAAACATTCAGTACTTC.

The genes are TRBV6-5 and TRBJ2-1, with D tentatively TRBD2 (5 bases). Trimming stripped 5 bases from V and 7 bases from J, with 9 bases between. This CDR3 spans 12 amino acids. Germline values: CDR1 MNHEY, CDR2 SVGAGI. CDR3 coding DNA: TGTGCCAGCAGTCCCGGGGTAAATGAGCAGTTCTTC. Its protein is CASSPGVNEQFF.

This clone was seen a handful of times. Written as DNA, the CDR3 is TGTGCCAGCAGCCAGGAACAGTATGAAAAACTGTTTTTT. Translating it yields CASSQEQYEKLFF. The chain is built from TRBV4-2 and TRBJ1-4; D unclear. The CDR3 is 13 amino acids. The ends were cut back, 3 bases at V and 6 bases at J, with 8 bases in the middle. CDR1 and CDR2 from the germline V gene are LGHNA and YNFKEQ.